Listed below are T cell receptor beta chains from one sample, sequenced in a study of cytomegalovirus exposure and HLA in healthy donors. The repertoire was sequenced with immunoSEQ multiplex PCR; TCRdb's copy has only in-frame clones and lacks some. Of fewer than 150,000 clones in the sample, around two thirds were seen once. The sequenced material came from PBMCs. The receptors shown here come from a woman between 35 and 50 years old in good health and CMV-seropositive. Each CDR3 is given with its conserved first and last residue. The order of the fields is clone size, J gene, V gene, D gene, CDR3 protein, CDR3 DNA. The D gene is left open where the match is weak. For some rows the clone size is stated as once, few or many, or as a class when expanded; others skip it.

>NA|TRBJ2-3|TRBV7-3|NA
CASSLRTDSYAQYF
TGTGCCAGCAGCTTAAGGACAGACTCCTATGCGCAGTATTTT
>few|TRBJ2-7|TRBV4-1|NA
CASSQVNHYEQYF
TGCGCCAGCAGCCAAGTCAATCACTACGAGCAGTACTTC
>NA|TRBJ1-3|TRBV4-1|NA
CASSLPGVAGNTIYF
TGCGCCAGCAGCCTACCAGGGGTGGCTGGAAACACCATATATTTT
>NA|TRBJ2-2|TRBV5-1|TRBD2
CASSSTSAGGELFF
TGCGCCAGCAGCTCAACTAGCGCGGGCGGGGAGCTGTTTTTT
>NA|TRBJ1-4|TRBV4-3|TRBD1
CASSQDWDRGWEKLFF
TGCGCCAGCAGCCAAGATTGGGACAGGGGTTGGGAAAAACTGTTTTTT
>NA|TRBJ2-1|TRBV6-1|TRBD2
CASSGLAGGDEQFF
TGTGCCAGCAGTGGACTAGCGGGGGGGGATGAGCAGTTCTTC
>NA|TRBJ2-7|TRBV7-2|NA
CASSRMEGASEQYF
TGTGCCAGCAGCCGGATGGAGGGGGCCTCCGAGCAGTACTTC
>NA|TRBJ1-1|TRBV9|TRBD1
CASSVDRGVTEAFF
TGTGCCAGCAGCGTAGACAGGGGAGTCACTGAAGCTTTCTTT
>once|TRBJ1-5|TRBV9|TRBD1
CASSAGTGDNQPQHF
TGTGCCAGCAGCGCGGGGACAGGGGACAATCAGCCCCAGCATTTT
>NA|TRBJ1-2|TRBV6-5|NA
CASSSTSGGGRGGYTF
TGTGCCAGCAGTTCCACTTCGGGCGGGGGGCGCGGGGGCTACACCTTC
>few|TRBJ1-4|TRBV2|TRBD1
CASARGPDEKLFF
TGTGCCAGCGCGAGGGGGCCCGATGAAAAACTGTTTTTT
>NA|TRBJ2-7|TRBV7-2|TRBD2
CASSFNGGSGYEQYF
TGTGCCAGCAGCTTTAACGGCGGGAGCGGCTACGAGCAGTACTTC
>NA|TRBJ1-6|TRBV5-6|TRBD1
CASSPGQDNSPLHF
TGTGCCAGCAGCCCTGGACAGGATAATTCACCCCTCCACTTT
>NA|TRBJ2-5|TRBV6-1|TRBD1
CASSEGDRDQYF
TGTGCCAGCAGTGAAGGGGACAGGGACCAGTACTTC
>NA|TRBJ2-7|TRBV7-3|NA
CASSPTGIGRYEQYF
TGTGCCAGCAGCCCAACAGGGATAGGTCGTTACGAGCAGTACTTC
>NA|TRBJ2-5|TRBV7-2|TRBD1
CASSYLPGQGETQYF
TGTGCCAGCAGCTATCTGCCGGGACAGGGTGAGACCCAGTACTTC
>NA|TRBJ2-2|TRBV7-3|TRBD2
CASSLTSAGAGELFF
TGTGCCAGCAGCTTAACTAGCGCGGGGGCCGGGGAGCTGTTTTTT
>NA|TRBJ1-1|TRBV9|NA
CASSVRANTEAFF
TGTGCCAGCAGCGTAAGAGCTAACACTGAAGCTTTCTTT
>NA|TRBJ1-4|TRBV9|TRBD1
CASSAGQEYEKLFF
TGTGCCAGCAGCGCTGGACAGGAGTACGAAAAACTGTTTTTT
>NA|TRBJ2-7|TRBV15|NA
CATSRELAHPYEQYF
TGTGCCACCAGCAGAGAACTAGCCCACCCCTACGAGCAGTACTTC
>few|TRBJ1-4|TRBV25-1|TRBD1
CATRTGANEKLFF
TGTGCCACCAGGACAGGGGCTAATGAAAAACTGTTTTTT
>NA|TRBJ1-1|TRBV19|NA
CASKARDLTEAFF
TGTGCCAGTAAGGCCAGGGATTTGACTGAAGCTTTCTTT
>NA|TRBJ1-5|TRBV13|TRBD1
CASSWGGQGGEPQHF
TGTGCCAGCAGCTGGGGGGGACAGGGAGGAGAGCCCCAGCATTTT
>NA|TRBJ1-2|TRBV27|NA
CAGRGRGYTF
TGTGCCGGGAGAGGTAGAGGCTACACCTTC
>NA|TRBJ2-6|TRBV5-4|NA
CASSLDPTYSGANVLTF
TGTGCCAGCAGCTTGGACCCTACTTACTCTGGGGCCAACGTCCTGACTTTC
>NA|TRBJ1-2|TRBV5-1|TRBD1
CASSLTIMWDRTAGGYTF
TGCGCCAGCAGCTTGACCATCATGTGGGACAGGACCGCGGGGGGCTACACCTTC
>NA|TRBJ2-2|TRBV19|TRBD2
CASGLAGGEGELFF
TGTGCCAGTGGCCTAGCGGGGGGTGAGGGGGAGCTGTTTTTT
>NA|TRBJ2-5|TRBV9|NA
CANSRETRQETQYF
TGTGCCAACTCCAGGGAAACGAGGCAAGAGACCCAGTACTTC
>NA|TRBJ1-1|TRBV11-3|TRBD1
CASTKDRGHTEAFF
TGTGCCAGCACCAAGGACAGGGGCCACACTGAAGCTTTCTTT
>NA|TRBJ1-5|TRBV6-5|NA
CASSYRFGPPSQPQHF
TGTGCCAGCAGTTATCGTTTTGGCCCGCCTAGTCAGCCCCAGCATTTT
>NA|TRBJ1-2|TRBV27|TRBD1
CASSFRDRGGYGYTF
TGTGCCAGCAGTTTCCGGGACAGGGGAGGCTATGGCTACACCTTC
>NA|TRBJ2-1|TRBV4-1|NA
CASSQGGIAAGEQFF
TGCGCCAGCAGCCAAGGGGGGATCGCCGCGGGGGAGCAGTTCTTC
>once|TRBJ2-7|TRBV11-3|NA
CASSLAPGREQYF
TGTGCCAGCAGCTTAGCCCCGGGTCGGGAGCAGTACTTC
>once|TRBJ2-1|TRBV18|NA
CASSPLATDEQFF
TGTGCCAGCTCACCACTAGCGACGGATGAGCAGTTCTTC
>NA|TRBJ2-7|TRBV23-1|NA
CASRTSHEQYF
TGCGCCAGCAGAACTAGCCACGAGCAGTACTTC
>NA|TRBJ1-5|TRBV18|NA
CASSGDRSSNQPQHF
TGTGCCAGCTCAGGAGACAGATCAAGCAATCAGCCCCAGCATTTT
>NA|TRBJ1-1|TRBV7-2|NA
CASSPQGGLGEAFF
TGTGCCAGCAGCCCGCAAGGAGGATTGGGTGAAGCTTTCTTT
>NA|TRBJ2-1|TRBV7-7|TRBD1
CASSTGQGNEQFF
TGTGCCAGCAGCACCGGACAGGGCAATGAGCAGTTCTTC
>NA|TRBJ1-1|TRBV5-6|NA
CASSSTGRTEAFF
TGTGCCAGCAGCTCCACAGGGCGCACTGAAGCTTTCTTT
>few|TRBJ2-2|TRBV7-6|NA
CASSSTRPGELFF
TGTGCCAGCAGCTCGACTAGACCCGGGGAGCTGTTTTTT
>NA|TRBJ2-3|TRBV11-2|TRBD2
CASSLDGRAGATDTQYF
TGTGCCAGCAGCTTAGATGGCCGAGCGGGGGCCACAGATACGCAGTATTTT
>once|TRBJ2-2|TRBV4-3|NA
CASSQEGVRGWTGELFF
TGCGCCAGCAGCCAAGAAGGGGTCAGGGGTTGGACCGGGGAGCTGTTTTTT
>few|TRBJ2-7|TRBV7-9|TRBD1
CASSSDPGQGAYEQYF
TGTGCCAGCAGTTCAGATCCGGGACAGGGGGCCTACGAGCAGTACTTC
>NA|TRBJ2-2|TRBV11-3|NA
CASSLDLRNGELFF
TGTGCCAGCAGCTTAGATCTTAGAAACGGGGAGCTGTTTTTT
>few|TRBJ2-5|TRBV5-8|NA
CASSQITDRYF
TGTGCCAGCAGCCAAATCACTGATCGGTACTTC
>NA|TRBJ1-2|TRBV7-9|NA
CASSPPGFDGYTF
TGTGCCAGCAGCCCACCAGGTTTCGACGGCTACACCTTC
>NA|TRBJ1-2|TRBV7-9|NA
CASRSEVARFGYTF
TGTGCCAGCAGATCTGAAGTCGCCCGGTTTGGCTACACCTTC
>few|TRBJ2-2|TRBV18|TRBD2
CASSLGLAPTGELFF
TGTGCCAGCTCACTTGGACTAGCCCCCACCGGGGAGCTGTTTTTT
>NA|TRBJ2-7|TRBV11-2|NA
CASSLVSEQYF
TGTGCCAGCAGCTTAGTCTCCGAGCAGTACTTC
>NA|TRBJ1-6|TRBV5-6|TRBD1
CASSRDRDKLPSPLHF
TGTGCCAGCAGCCGGGACAGGGATAAACTCCCATCACCCCTCCACTTT
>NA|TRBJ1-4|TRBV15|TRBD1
CATSREGQGEEKLFF
TGTGCCACCAGCAGAGAAGGACAGGGGGAAGAAAAACTGTTTTTT
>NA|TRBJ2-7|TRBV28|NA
CASSLLSLSSYEQYF
TGTGCCAGCAGTTTACTGTCCTTGAGCTCCTACGAGCAGTACTTC
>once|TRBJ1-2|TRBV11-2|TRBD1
CASSRQGTYGYTF
TGTGCCAGCAGCCGACAGGGGACCTATGGCTACACCTTC
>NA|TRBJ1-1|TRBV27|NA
CASSSWTSNTEAFF
TGTGCCAGCAGTTCTTGGACATCGAACACTGAAGCTTTCTTT
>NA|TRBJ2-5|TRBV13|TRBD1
CASSRQGKTQYF
TGTGCCAGCAGCCGACAGGGGAAGACCCAGTACTTC